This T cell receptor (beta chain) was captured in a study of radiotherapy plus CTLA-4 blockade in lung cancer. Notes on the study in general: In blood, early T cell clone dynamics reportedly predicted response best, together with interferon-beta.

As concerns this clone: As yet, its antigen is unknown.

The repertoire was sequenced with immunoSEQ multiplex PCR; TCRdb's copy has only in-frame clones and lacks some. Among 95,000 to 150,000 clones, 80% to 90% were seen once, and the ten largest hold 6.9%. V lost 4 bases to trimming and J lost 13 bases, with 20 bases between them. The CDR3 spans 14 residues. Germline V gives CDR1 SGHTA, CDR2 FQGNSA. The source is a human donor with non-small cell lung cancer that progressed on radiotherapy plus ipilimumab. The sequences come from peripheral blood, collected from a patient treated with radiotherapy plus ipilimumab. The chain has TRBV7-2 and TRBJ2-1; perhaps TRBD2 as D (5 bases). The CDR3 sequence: CASSSSYASDSQFF. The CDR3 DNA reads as TGTGCCAGCAGCTCAAGTTATGCGTCGGACTCTCAGTTCTTC.